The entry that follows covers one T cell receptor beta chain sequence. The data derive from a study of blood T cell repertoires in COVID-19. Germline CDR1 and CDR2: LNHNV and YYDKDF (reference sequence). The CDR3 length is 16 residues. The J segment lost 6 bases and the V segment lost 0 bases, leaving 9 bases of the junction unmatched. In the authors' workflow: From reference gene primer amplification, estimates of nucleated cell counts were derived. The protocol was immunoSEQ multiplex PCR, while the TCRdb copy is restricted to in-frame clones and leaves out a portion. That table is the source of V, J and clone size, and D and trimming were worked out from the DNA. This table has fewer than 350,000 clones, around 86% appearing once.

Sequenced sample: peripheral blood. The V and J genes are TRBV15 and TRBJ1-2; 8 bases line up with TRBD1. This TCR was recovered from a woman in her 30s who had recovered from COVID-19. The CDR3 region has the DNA TGTGCCACCAGCAGAGATTTTGACAGGGGATTTCATGGCTACACCTTC. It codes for CATSRDFDRGFHGYTF.